This T cell receptor beta chain was profiled in a study of T cells in Graves' hyperthyroidism and ophthalmopathy. Study results and limitations: Expanded thyroid clonotypes (above 0.001) were mostly also found in blood. Ophthalmopathy stood apart from stable hyperthyroidism in a 13 V-J model.

Trimming cost V 4 bases and J 3 bases, with 7 bases left between them. The CDR3 is 12 residues long. Per the germline V gene, CDR1 is SQVTM and CDR2 is ANQGSEA. This clonotype was seen ten or more times. Its antigen is as yet unknown. Investigators excluded patients with uncontrolled infection, other autoimmune disease, pregnancy or lactation. Each diagnosis was grounded in clinical symptoms, serum thyroxine and TRAb, thyroid ultrasound, and orbital computed tomography. RNA transcripts were the template for amplifying TCR beta CDR3 regions. TCR CDR3 regions were first amplified by RT-PCR with HTBI primers. MiXCR, run by TCRdb on the multiplex PCR reads, gives a single entry per CDR3 protein. Of over 650,000 distinct CDR3 sequences listed, roughly 45% are singletons.

The sequence derives from an adult man with Graves' disease, either hyperthyroidism or ophthalmopathy (not recorded which). The rearrangement joins TRBV29-1 to TRBJ1-3; D remains ambiguous. Sequencing was done on a sample of peripheral blood or thyroid tissue (not recorded which). CDR3: CSVGLLGNTIYF. The CDR3 DNA sequence: TGCAGCGTTGGCCTACTTGGAAACACCATATATTTT.